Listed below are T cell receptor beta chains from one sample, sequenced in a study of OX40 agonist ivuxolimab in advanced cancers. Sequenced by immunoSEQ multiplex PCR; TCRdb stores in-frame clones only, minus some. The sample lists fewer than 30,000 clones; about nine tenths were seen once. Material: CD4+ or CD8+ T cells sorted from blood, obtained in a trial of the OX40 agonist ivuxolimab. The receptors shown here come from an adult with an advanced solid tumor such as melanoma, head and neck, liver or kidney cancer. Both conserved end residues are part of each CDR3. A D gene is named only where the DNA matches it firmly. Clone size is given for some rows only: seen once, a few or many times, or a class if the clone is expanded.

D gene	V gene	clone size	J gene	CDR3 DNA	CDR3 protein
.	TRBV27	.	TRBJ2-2	TGTGCCAGCAGCCCGGGGGCGAGCGGGGAGCTGTTTTTT	CASSPGASGELFF
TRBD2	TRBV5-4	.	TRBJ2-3	TGTGCCAGCAGCTTGGCAGCGGGGGGGAAAGATACGCAGTATTTT	CASSLAAGGKDTQYF
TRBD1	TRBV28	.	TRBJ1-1	TGTGCCAGCAGTTTATTACAGGGGGAGAACACTGAAGCTTTCTTT	CASSLLQGENTEAFF
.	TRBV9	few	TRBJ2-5	TGTGCCAGCAGCTCCCCATGGGGGGACAACTCCCTCCAAGAGACCCAGTACTTC	CASSSPWGDNSLQETQYF
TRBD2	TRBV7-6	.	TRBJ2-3	TGTGCCAGCAGCTTACGGGAGGGAGCAGATACGCAGTATTTT	CASSLREGADTQYF
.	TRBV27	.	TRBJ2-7	TGTGCCAGCAGTCACACAGGGATTGCCTACGAGCAGTACTTC	CASSHTGIAYEQYF
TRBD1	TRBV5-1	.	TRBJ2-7	TGCGCCAGCAGCTTGGAGGGGACAGCCTACGAGCAGTACTTC	CASSLEGTAYEQYF
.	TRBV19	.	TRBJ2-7	TGTGCCAGTAGTACCGATGGAGCCTACGAGCAGTACTTC	CASSTDGAYEQYF
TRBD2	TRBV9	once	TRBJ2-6	TGTGCCAGCAGCGTGGGGAGGGGAGTCCTGACTTTC	CASSVGRGVLTF
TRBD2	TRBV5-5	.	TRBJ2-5	TGTGCCAGCAGGGCACCGGGACTAGCGGATGGCCAGTACTTC	CASRAPGLADGQYF
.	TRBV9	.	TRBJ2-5	TGTGCCAGCCCCGCGGCTACAGGAATGGGGTGGACCCAGTACTTC	CASPAATGMGWTQYF
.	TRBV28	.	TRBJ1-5	TGTGCCAGCAGTTTACCGGCGGGGCAGCCCCAGCATTTT	CASSLPAGQPQHF
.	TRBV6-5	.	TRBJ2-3	TGTGCCAGCAGTTACTCGAGCGTAGGGCGCACAGATACGCAGTATTTT	CASSYSSVGRTDTQYF
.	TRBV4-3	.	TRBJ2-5	TGCGCCAGCAGCCAAGATGGGGGGGAGACCCAGTACTTC	CASSQDGGETQYF
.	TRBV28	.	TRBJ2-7	TGTGCCAGCAGTTCTCAGGGTCCCAACGAGCAGTACTTC	CASSSQGPNEQYF
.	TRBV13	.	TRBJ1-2	TGTGCCAGCAGCTCGGGACGCCCAGGGTATGGCTACACCTTC	CASSSGRPGYGYTF
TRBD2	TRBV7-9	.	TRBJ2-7	TGTGCCAGCAGCTTCATTCCTAGCGGTACCTACGAGCAGTACTTC	CASSFIPSGTYEQYF
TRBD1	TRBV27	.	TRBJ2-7	TGTGCCAGCAGACGGGACAGGGGGTCCTACGAGCAGTACTTC	CASRRDRGSYEQYF
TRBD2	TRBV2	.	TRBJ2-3	TGTGCCAGCAGTGAAGGGGGGGGACGCACAGATACGCAGTATTTT	CASSEGGGRTDTQYF
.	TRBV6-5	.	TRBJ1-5	TGTGCCACCCGGGAGGGGAATCAGCCCCAGCATTTT	CATREGNQPQHF
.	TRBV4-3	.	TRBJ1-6	TGCGCCAGCAGCCAAGGGGTTCCCGCTGGCAATTCACCCCTCCACTTT	CASSQGVPAGNSPLHF
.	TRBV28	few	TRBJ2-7	TGTGCCAGCAATTTTGACGGGGATCAGCAGTACTTC	CASNFDGDQQYF
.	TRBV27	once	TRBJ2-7	TGTGCCAGCAGCAGCAAGGCCAGTGGAGGGCCCTACGAGCAGTACTTC	CASSSKASGGPYEQYF
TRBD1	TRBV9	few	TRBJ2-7	TGTGCCAGCAGCGTCGGACAGGGATACTCCTACGAGCAGTACTTC	CASSVGQGYSYEQYF
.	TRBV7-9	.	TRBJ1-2	TGTGCCAGCAGCTTCGGGGGCATTGTAGGTGGCTACACCTTC	CASSFGGIVGGYTF
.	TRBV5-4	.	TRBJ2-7	TGTGCCAGCAGCCCGCGGACTGGCTTTGGAGAGCAGTACTTC	CASSPRTGFGEQYF
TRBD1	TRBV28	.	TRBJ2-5	TGTGCCAGCAGTTTCCCTAGGACAGGTCCACAAGAGACCCAGTACTTC	CASSFPRTGPQETQYF
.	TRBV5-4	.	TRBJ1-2	TGTGCCAGCAGCACGGGGGGCGACTATGGCTACACCTTC	CASSTGGDYGYTF
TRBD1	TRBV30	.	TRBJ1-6	TGTGCCTGGAAACGGGACAGCTATAATTCACCCCTCCACTTT	CAWKRDSYNSPLHF
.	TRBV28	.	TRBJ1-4	TGTGCCAGCAGTCCCGGAAGTGGGCCTAATGAAAAACTGTTTTTT	CASSPGSGPNEKLFF
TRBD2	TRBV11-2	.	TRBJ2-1	TGTGCCAGCAGCTCGGGACTAGCGTTGGATCTCTTCTTC	CASSSGLALDLFF
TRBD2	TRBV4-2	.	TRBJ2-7	TGTGCCAGCAGCCAAGAATATAGCGGGAGTTCCTACGAGCAGTACTTC	CASSQEYSGSSYEQYF
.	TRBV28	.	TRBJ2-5	TGTGCCAGCAGTTCTCCCCCAGGGATTATTAGGGAGACCCAGTACTTC	CASSSPPGIIRETQYF
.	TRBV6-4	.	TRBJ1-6	TGTGCCAGCAGTGACTCACCGAGCGCGAGTTCACCCCTCCACTTT	CASSDSPSASSPLHF
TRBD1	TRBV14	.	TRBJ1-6	TGTGCCAGCAGCCATGGGACAGGGACCGAGGATTTCCACTTT	CASSHGTGTEDFHF
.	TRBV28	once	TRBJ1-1	TGTGCCAGCAGCCCTCGTGGGACTGAAGCTTTCTTT	CASSPRGTEAFF
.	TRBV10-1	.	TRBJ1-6	TGCGCCAGCAGTGATCTCAGGGTTAGCTCCTATAATTCACCCCTCCACTTT	CASSDLRVSSYNSPLHF
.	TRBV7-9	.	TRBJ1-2	TGTGCCAGCAGCTTTGGGGGCGATGGCTACACCTTC	CASSFGGDGYTF
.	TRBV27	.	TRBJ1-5	TGTGCCAGCAGGGACCGGACGGTTAGCAATCAGCCCCAGCATTTT	CASRDRTVSNQPQHF
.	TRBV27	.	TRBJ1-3	TGTGCCAGCAGTCGAAGGGGGGCTGGAAACACCATATATTTT	CASSRRGAGNTIYF
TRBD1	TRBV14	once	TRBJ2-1	TGTGCCAGCAGCCTCGGGACAGGGTGGAATGAGCAGTTCTTC	CASSLGTGWNEQFF
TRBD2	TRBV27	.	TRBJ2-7	TGTGCCACGCAGGCTAGCGGGGGGTTTGTCTACGAGCAGTACTTC	CATQASGGFVYEQYF